This T cell receptor (beta chain) was sequenced for a study of T-cell memory formation after mild COVID-19. Regarding the study as a whole: Contracting CD8+ clones were enriched in EMRA, CD4+ mainly in CM and EM. Confirmation was lacking for SARS-CoV-2 specificity of second-wave clones that peaked on day 37.

TCRdb reprocessed the 5' RACE reads with MiXCR, giving one entry per CDR3 protein. The sample lists under 300,000 distinct CDR3 sequences; approximately 16% were seen once. On this clonotype itself: Its antigen is not known.

Deletions cut 6 bases from V and 3 bases from J, with 11 bases between. The CDR3 is 13 amino acids. Germline assignment: CDR1 MNHEY and CDR2 SVGEGT. The specimen sequenced was PBMCs or a T cell subset sorted from them (not recorded which). This TCR was sampled from a man aged 18 to 30 who had mild COVID-19 (a few samples of this study predate the infection). Cell type and time point are not known. This chain links TRBV6-2 or TRBV6-3 with TRBJ1-2; the D is unclear. CDR3 in DNA: TGTGCCAGCAGCCAGTTGGCTGACTATGGCTACACCTTC. This codes for CASSQLADYGYTF.